This entry lists 30 T cell receptor beta chains sequenced from one sample in a study of OX40 agonist ivuxolimab in advanced cancers. Data came from immunoSEQ multiplex PCR; TCRdb stores just in-frame clones and leaves some out. The sample records roughly 91,000 clones, around 90% being singletons. The source was CD4+ or CD8+ T cells sorted from blood, collected in a trial of the OX40 agonist ivuxolimab. Receptors originate from an adult with an advanced solid tumor such as melanoma, head and neck, liver or kidney cancer.

The chain uses TRBV6-1 and TRBJ2-5, with TRBD1 identical over 7 bases. The J call could be wrong; TRBJ2-7 is a better fit for the DNA end. CDR1 and CDR2 from the germline V gene are MNHNS and SASEGT. This CDR3 contains 17 residues. The CDR3 loop is CASSELRAGGRSGEQYF. The CDR3 DNA reads TGTGCCAGCAGTGAACTCCGGGCAGGGGGTCGCTCGGGCGAGCAGTACTTC.

The chain uses TRBV6-9 and TRBJ2-7, with a possible D match to TRBD1 (6 bases). This CDR3 has 13 amino acids. The germline gives CDR1 MNHGY, CDR2 SVAAGI. The germline V and J ends were trimmed by 9 bases and 0 bases, with 12 bases remaining between them. CDR3 amino acids: CARRGGSSYEQYF. The CDR3 DNA is TGTGCCAGGCGAGGGGGAAGCTCCTACGAGCAGTACTTC.

The CDR3 bases are TGTGCCAGCGGGAAGGGACGAGATACGCAGTATTTT. Translation: CASGKGRDTQYF. The chain links TRBV7-3 to TRBJ2-3, with D perhaps TRBD1 or TRBD2 (5 bases each). V was trimmed by 8 bases and J by 5 bases, leaving 11 bases between them. Germline CDR1 reads SGHTA; CDR2 reads FQGTGA. CDR3 length equals 12 residues. Full variable domain (rest looked up from reference TRBV7-3 and TRBJ2-3): GAGVSQTPSNKVTEKGKYVELRCDPISGHTALYWYRQSLGQGPEFLIYFQGTGAADDSGLPNDRFFAVRPEGSVSTLKIQRTERGDSAVYLCASGKGRDTQYFGPGTRLTVL.

This chain joins TRBV6-1 and TRBJ2-3; D is unclear. CDR3 length: 12 residues. Trimming pared 1 base from V and 3 bases from J, leaving 2 bases between. CDR1 is MNHNS and CDR2 is SASEGT in the germline V gene. In nucleotides, the CDR3 is TGTGCCAGCAGTGAAGGAACAGATACGCAGTATTTT. Its translation: CASSEGTDTQYF.

V gene TRBV30 combines with J gene TRBJ1-3; tentatively, D is TRBD1 (5 bases). From germline, CDR1 is GTSNPN and CDR2 SVGIG (reference sequence). Deletions cut 5 bases from V and 1 base from J, with 9 bases between. CDR3 size: 13 residues. CDR3 DNA sequence: TGTGCCTGGCAGGGATATTCTGGAAACACCATATATTTT. The encoded protein is CAWQGYSGNTIYF.

V and J are TRBV11-2 and TRBJ2-1; no definite D call. V shed 0 bases and J shed 7 bases, with 7 bases lying between them. Germline lookup yields CDR1 SGHAT and CDR2 FQNNGV. This CDR3 is built from 13 residues. The CDR3 protein is CASSLEGLNEQFF. The CDR3 DNA follows: TGTGCCAGCAGCTTAGAAGGGTTGAATGAGCAGTTCTTC.

The rearrangement joins TRBV28 to TRBJ2-5; weak D call: TRBD1 (6 bases). CDR3 size: 16 residues. Deletions cut 4 bases from V and 4 bases from J, with 19 bases between. Germline CDR1 MDHEN, CDR2 SYDVKM. The CDR3 DNA reads TGTGCCAGCAGTTCGCCCGGAACAGGGTCTCGAGAGACCCAGTACTTC. Encoded protein: CASSSPGTGSRETQYF.

The chain joins TRBV18 to TRBJ1-1, with unresolved D. CDR1 and CDR2 from the germline V gene are KGHSH and LQKENI. The CDR3 spans 15 residues. V was cut by 0 bases and J by 7 bases, with 15 bases left in between. The DNA for the CDR3 is TGTGCCAGCTCACCACCTAGCTCCGCAAGATATGAAGCTTTCTTT. It encodes CASSPPSSARYEAFF. Together with reference TRBV18 and TRBJ1-1, the CDR3 gives the full variable domain: NAGVMQNPRHLVRRRGQEARLRCSPMKGHSHVYWYRQLPEEGLKFMVYLQKENIIDESGMPKERFSAEFPKEGPSILRIQQVVRGDSAAYFCASSPPSSARYEAFFGQGTRLTVV.

V gene TRBV5-1 combines with J gene TRBJ2-7, with TRBD2 matching over 12 bases. V lost 1 base to trimming and J lost 7 bases; unmatched junction nucleotides: 3. Germline V gene lookup returns CDR1 SGHRS and CDR2 YFSETQ. This CDR3 is 14 amino acids long. CDR3 in amino acids: CASSLLTSGGEQYF. DNA of the CDR3: TGCGCCAGCAGCTTGCTTACTAGCGGGGGGGAGCAGTACTTC.

The chain employs TRBV14 and TRBJ2-7; weak D call: TRBD1 (5 bases). The V gene lost 1 base and the J gene lost 0 bases, with 10 bases spanning the gap. The germline CDR1 and CDR2 sequences are SGHDN and FVKESK. The CDR3 spans 15 residues. CDR3 region: CASSQALGRSYEQYF. In DNA, the CDR3 is TGTGCCAGCAGCCAAGCCCTGGGGCGCTCCTACGAGCAGTACTTC.

The chain has TRBV5-1 and TRBJ2-3; D not certain. The CDR3 runs 13 residues. The ends were cut back, 1 base at V and 2 bases at J, with 5 bases in the middle. Germline V lookup: CDR1 SGHRS, CDR2 YFSETQ. CDR3 DNA: TGCGCCAGCAGCTTGTCTCACACAGATACGCAGTATTTT. Its protein product is CASSLSHTDTQYF.

The rearrangement uses TRBV27 and TRBJ2-4; no reliable D call. From germline, CDR1 is MNHEY and CDR2 SMNVEV (reference sequence). Trimming left V 2 bases short and J 4 bases short, with 6 bases between. The CDR3 totals 13 residues. CDR3 bases: TGTGCCAGCAGTTTAGACTGGAAAAACATTCAGTACTTC. As protein: CASSLDWKNIQYF.

The chain uses TRBV19 and TRBJ1-5, with TRBD1 as a possible D gene (6 bases). V shed 4 bases and J shed 3 bases, with 19 bases lying between them. CDR1 and CDR2 from the germline V gene are LNHDA and SQIVND (reference sequence). CDR3 length equals 17 residues. This CDR3 reads CASSSYGGPNLNQPQHF. CDR3 in DNA: TGTGCCAGTAGTAGTTATGGGGGCCCCAACCTCAATCAGCCCCAGCATTTT. Complete variable domain (other parts from reference TRBV19 and TRBJ1-5): DGGITQSPKYLFRKEGQNVTLSCEQNLNHDAMYWYRQDPGQGLRLIYYSQIVNDFQKGDIAEGYSVSREKKESFPLTVTSAQKNPTAFYLCASSSYGGPNLNQPQHFGDGTRLSIL.

In DNA form, the CDR3 reads TGTGCCAGTTCCTGGGACAGGCCTTACAATGAGCAGTTCTTC. Translating it yields CASSWDRPYNEQFF. This chain joins TRBV19 and TRBJ2-1, with 8 nucleotides matching TRBD1. Germline CDR1 and CDR2: LNHDA and SQIVND (reference sequence). The CDR3 has 14 amino acids. Trimming cost V 8 bases and J 4 bases; bases outside gene matches: 7.

J is TRBJ1-2 and V is TRBV7-2; TRBD1 aligns across 12 bases. V was pared by 5 bases and J by 8 bases, with 9 bases of the junction left unmatched. Per the germline V gene, CDR1 is SGHTA and CDR2 is FQGNSA. The CDR3 spans 15 residues. The CDR3, as DNA: TGTGCCAGCAGCGCTACTGGGACAGGGGGCTGGGGCTACACCTTC. Its protein is CASSATGTGGWGYTF.

The chain carries TRBV4-3 and TRBJ2-7; D is perhaps TRBD2 (6 bases). The CDR3 is made up of 14 amino acids. Per germline, CDR1 LGHNA and CDR2 YSLEER. Between the trimmed V and J ends, which lost 2 bases and 3 bases, there was a span of 11 bases. CDR3 amino acids: CASSQQGGLYEQYF. The CDR3 DNA reads TGCGCCAGCAGCCAACAGGGAGGTCTCTACGAGCAGTACTTC.

The chain uses TRBV5-1 and TRBJ2-3, with D maybe TRBD2 (6 bases). The CDR3 consists of 14 residues. Germline assignment: CDR1 SGHRS and CDR2 YFSETQ. Trimming shortened V by 4 bases and J by 2 bases, and 11 bases separated the two germline ends. CDR3 protein: CASSPGLLTDTQYF. The CDR3 bases are TGCGCCAGCAGCCCTGGACTACTCACAGATACGCAGTATTTT.

The V gene is TRBV5-4, the J gene TRBJ1-1; TRBD1 is a possible D gene (6 bases). Germline assignment: CDR1 SGHNT and CDR2 YYREEE (reference sequence). The CDR3 covers 13 residues. V shed 3 bases and J shed 7 bases, with 13 bases lying between them. In DNA form, the CDR3 reads TGTGCCAGCAGCTCGGGGGGCAGACGTGAAGCTTTCTTT. Its protein product is CASSSGGRREAFF.

The chain couples TRBV5-6 to TRBJ2-4; 9 bases match TRBD1. This CDR3 spans 16 amino acids. The germline V gene has CDR1 SGHDT and CDR2 YYEEEE. J lost 6 bases, V lost 4 bases, and 11 bases had no gene match. CDR3 sequence (DNA): TGTGCCAGCAGCAGCGGACAGGGGAAGATTTTAAACATTCAGTACTTC. This encodes CASSSGQGKILNIQYF.

This chain joins TRBV5-1 and TRBJ2-7; 8 nucleotides line up with TRBD2. Per germline, CDR1 SGHRS and CDR2 YFSETQ. After removal of 0 bases from V and 1 base from J, the junction contained 3 bases not matched to a gene. The CDR3 totals 15 residues. The CDR3, as DNA: TGCGCCAGCAGCTTGGGACTAGCGCCTTCCTACGAGCAGTACTTC. Its protein is CASSLGLAPSYEQYF.

The V gene is TRBV7-8, the J gene TRBJ2-1; possibly TRBD2 for D (6 bases). Trimming removed 6 bases from V and 6 bases from J, with 12 bases in between. Germline-derived CDR1 and CDR2 are SGHVS and FQNEAQ. The length of the CDR3 is 13 residues. CDR3 in DNA: TGTGCCAGCAGACCCCGGGACTTCAATGAGCAGTTCTTC. It yields the protein CASRPRDFNEQFF. The whole variable domain, remainder taken from reference TRBV7-8 and TRBJ2-1, is GAGVSQSPRYKVAKRGQDVALRCDPISGHVSLFWYQQALGQGPEFLTYFQNEAQLDKSGLPSDRFFAERPEGSVSTLKIQRTQQEDSAVYLCASRPRDFNEQFFGPGTRLTVL.

The chain has TRBV6-1 and TRBJ1-4, with a weak D call TRBD1 (6 bases). V lost 6 bases and J 0 bases, leaving 11 bases between the germline ends. Germline CDR1 MNHNS, CDR2 SASEGT. The CDR3 length is 15 residues. The chain's CDR3 is CASRGAEATNEKLFF. Here the CDR3 DNA reads TGTGCCAGCAGGGGGGCGGAGGCAACTAATGAAAAACTGTTTTTT.

The sample holds one count of this clone. The chain links TRBV30 to TRBJ1-2; 10 positions match TRBD1. The CDR3 is 14 amino acids. Germline V lookup: CDR1 GTSNPN, CDR2 SVGIG (reference sequence). Losses at the gene ends were 0 bases for V and 4 bases for J; bases not matched to a gene: 2. The CDR3 DNA sequence: TGTGCCTGGAGTGTAGGGACAGGGGCCTATGGCTACACCTTC. Protein sequence: CAWSVGTGAYGYTF.

The chain carries TRBV9 and TRBJ2-1; D is perhaps TRBD2 (6 bases). The V and J ends lost 4 bases and 0 bases respectively, with 17 bases between them. The CDR3 contains 17 residues. Germline values: CDR1 SGDLS, CDR2 YYNGEE. The CDR3 DNA reads TGTGCCAGCAGCCTTAGGGGAGGCCATAGCTCCTACAATGAGCAGTTCTTC. Residues: CASSLRGGHSSYNEQFF. The full variable domain, with the rest looked up from reference TRBV9 and TRBJ2-1, is DSGVTQTPKHLITATGQRVTLRCSPRSGDLSVYWYQQSLDQGLQFLIQYYNGEERAKGNILERFSAQQFPDLHSELNLSSLELGDSALYFCASSLRGGHSSYNEQFFGPGTRLTVL.

The genes are TRBV6-5 and TRBJ2-4, with D perhaps TRBD1 (6 bases). Germline V gene sequence: CDR1 MNHEY, CDR2 SVGAGI. Trimming pared 6 bases from V and 0 bases from J, leaving 12 bases between. The CDR3 is 15 residues long. The DNA for the CDR3 is TGTGCCAGCAGCTCAGGGGAACGAGCCAAAAACATTCAGTACTTC. It translates to CASSSGERAKNIQYF.

About this clone itself: This CDR3 is also generated by other DNA sequences in the sample. The chain links TRBV27 to TRBJ1-3; 7 bases fit TRBD1. This CDR3 is 15 amino acids long. Losses at the gene ends were 6 bases for V and 0 bases for J; bases not matched to a gene: 5. Germline V CDR1 and CDR2: MNHEY, SMNVEV (reference sequence). This CDR3 is CASRGQASSGNTIYF. The CDR3 bases are TGTGCCAGCAGAGGACAGGCGAGCTCTGGAAACACCATATATTTT.

The chain combines TRBV10-3 with TRBJ2-5; 8 bases are a match to TRBD1. The CDR3 sequence is 13 residues long. The V and J ends lost 6 bases and 2 bases, in that order; junction bases with no gene match: 2. The germline CDR1 and CDR2 sequences are ENHRY and SYGVKD. In DNA, the CDR3 is TGTGCCATCAGGCGGACAGGGCAAGAGACCCAGTACTTC. It yields the protein CAIRRTGQETQYF.

The chain combines TRBV28 with TRBJ1-3; perhaps TRBD1 as D (5 bases). The V gene's germline CDR1 is MDHEN and CDR2 SYDVKM. The CDR3 loop spans 17 amino acids. Trimming left V 6 bases short and J 0 bases short, with 18 bases between. The CDR3 DNA is TGTGCCAGCAGCCCCCCGACAGCTTACAACTCTGGAAACACCATATATTTT. Its protein is CASSPPTAYNSGNTIYF.

The rearrangement links TRBV6-5 to TRBJ1-2, with D possibly matching TRBD1 (5 bases). Trimming removed 2 bases from V and 3 bases from J, with 10 bases in between. The CDR3 sequence is 14 residues long. Germline values: CDR1 MNHEY, CDR2 SVGAGI. CDR3: CASSYLGDYYGYTF. The CDR3 nucleotides are TGTGCCAGCAGTTACCTGGGGGACTACTATGGCTACACCTTC.

The chain is built from TRBV7-2 and TRBJ2-1; 11 bases align to TRBD2. Germline CDR1 is SGHTA and CDR2 is FQGNSA. The CDR3 has 15 residues. V was clipped by 5 bases and J by 4 bases; unmatched bases: 4. DNA for the CDR3: TGTGCCAGCAGCCCCGGACTAGCGGGTTACAATGAGCAGTTCTTC. It translates to CASSPGLAGYNEQFF.